Listed below are T cell receptor beta chains from one sample, sequenced in a study of metastatic and nonmetastatic thyroid tumors. From the PCR reads, TCRdb re-called clones with MiXCR. The data hold 7,000 to 8,500 clones, with 30% to 40% observed a single time. The specimen was tumor tissue. These receptors were collected from a female donor with papillary thyroid cancer or a benign thyroid nodule (not recorded which). Some clones in this sample may be carry-over from other donors' samples. The CDR3 runs from the conserved cysteine through the conserved F or W. A D gene is named only where the DNA matches it firmly. Clone size, where shown, is once, few, many, or a class for clones that have expanded.

v_gene: TRBV18; abundance: few; d_gene: .; j_gene: TRBJ1-6; CDR3nt: TGTGCCAGCTCACCACCGAGCAGGGGAAGCAATTCACCCCTCCACTTT; CDR3aa: CASSPPSRGSNSPLHF
v_gene: TRBV27; abundance: few; d_gene: .; j_gene: TRBJ1-6; CDR3nt: TGTGCCAGCAGTTTTGAATATTTTAATGGGTCACCCCTCCACTTT; CDR3aa: CASSFEYFNGSPLHF
v_gene: TRBV6-1; abundance: few; d_gene: .; j_gene: TRBJ2-7; CDR3nt: TGTGCCATCCGTCGATCTTCCTCCTACGAGCAGTACTTC; CDR3aa: CAIRRSSSYEQYF
v_gene: TRBV20-1; abundance: .; d_gene: .; j_gene: TRBJ1-4; CDR3nt: TGCAGTGCTAGTGGGCCGGCACAGGAATATGAAAAACTGTTTTTT; CDR3aa: CSASGPAQEYEKLFF
v_gene: TRBV2; abundance: few; d_gene: .; j_gene: TRBJ2-7; CDR3nt: TGTGCCAGCACACAGGGAAGGATCAACTACGAGCAGTACTTC; CDR3aa: CASTQGRINYEQYF
v_gene: TRBV3-1; abundance: .; d_gene: .; j_gene: TRBJ1-2; CDR3nt: TGTGCCAGCAGCCAAGGCAAGGGCGCCTACACCTTC; CDR3aa: CASSQGKGAYTF
v_gene: TRBV5-1; abundance: .; d_gene: TRBD1; j_gene: TRBJ1-2; CDR3nt: TGCGCCAGCAGCTTGACAGGGGTGAGGGAAAGAGGCTACACCTTC; CDR3aa: CASSLTGVRERGYTF
v_gene: TRBV27; abundance: .; d_gene: .; j_gene: TRBJ2-7; CDR3nt: TGTGCCAGCAGCTCCTTTGGGGCCCAGAGCTCCTACGAGCAGTACTTC; CDR3aa: CASSSFGAQSSYEQYF
v_gene: TRBV6-1; abundance: few; d_gene: TRBD1; j_gene: TRBJ2-7; CDR3nt: TGTGCCAGCAGACCGGGACAGGGGACCTACGAGCAGTACTTC; CDR3aa: CASRPGQGTYEQYF
v_gene: TRBV18; abundance: .; d_gene: TRBD1; j_gene: TRBJ1-2; CDR3nt: TGTGCCAGCTCACCGAGTCGACAGGGGTGGGGCTATGGCTACACCTTC; CDR3aa: CASSPSRQGWGYGYTF
v_gene: TRBV28; abundance: few; d_gene: .; j_gene: TRBJ2-7; CDR3nt: TGTGCCAGCAGTCCAGGGTCCGAGCAGTACTTC; CDR3aa: CASSPGSEQYF
v_gene: TRBV16; abundance: few; d_gene: .; j_gene: TRBJ2-1; CDR3nt: TGTGCCAGCAGCCAATTGCTGGGATCCTACAATGAGCAGTTCTTC; CDR3aa: CASSQLLGSYNEQFF
v_gene: TRBV4-1; abundance: .; d_gene: .; j_gene: TRBJ2-7; CDR3nt: TGCGCCAGCAGCCAGGGGTACAGGCCTAGCTCCTACGAGCAGTACTTC; CDR3aa: CASSQGYRPSSYEQYF
v_gene: TRBV6-1; abundance: medium-sized; d_gene: .; j_gene: TRBJ2-7; CDR3nt: TGTGCCAGCAGTGAATTAGGAACCTACGAGCAGTACTTC; CDR3aa: CASSELGTYEQYF
v_gene: TRBV10-3; abundance: few; d_gene: .; j_gene: TRBJ1-6; CDR3nt: TGTGCCATCAGCTACGGGGATCTGGGTTCACCCCTCCACTTT; CDR3aa: CAISYGDLGSPLHF
v_gene: TRBV6-1; abundance: .; d_gene: TRBD2; j_gene: TRBJ2-3; CDR3nt: TGTGCCAGCAGTGCCCAAGCGGGGCCTGTGGATACGCAGTATTTT; CDR3aa: CASSAQAGPVDTQYF
v_gene: TRBV10-3; abundance: .; d_gene: .; j_gene: TRBJ2-2; CDR3nt: TGTGCCATCAGTGAGTCGGGGGACGCGAACACCGGGGAGCTGTTTTTT; CDR3aa: CAISESGDANTGELFF
v_gene: TRBV28; abundance: few; d_gene: .; j_gene: TRBJ1-2; CDR3nt: TGTGCCAGCAGTTTTGGGGGGCCAAACTATGGCTACACCTTC; CDR3aa: CASSFGGPNYGYTF
v_gene: TRBV15; abundance: few; d_gene: TRBD1; j_gene: TRBJ2-7; CDR3nt: TGTGCCACCAGCAGAGATTCACCGGGACAGGGGGTCTACGAGCAGTACTTC; CDR3aa: CATSRDSPGQGVYEQYF
v_gene: TRBV6-1; abundance: .; d_gene: .; j_gene: TRBJ2-7; CDR3nt: TGTGCCAGCAGTGTCTATGGACCCACCAACTACGAGCAGTACTTC; CDR3aa: CASSVYGPTNYEQYF
v_gene: TRBV2; abundance: medium-sized; d_gene: TRBD2; j_gene: TRBJ2-7; CDR3nt: TGTGCCAGCAGTGGGCACGGGGGGAGCGAGCAGTACTTC; CDR3aa: CASSGHGGSEQYF
v_gene: TRBV7-6; abundance: .; d_gene: TRBD1; j_gene: TRBJ2-3; CDR3nt: TGTGCCATCAGCCTGGGGACAGCCACAGATACACAGTATTTT; CDR3aa: CAISLGTATDTQYF
v_gene: TRBV9; abundance: .; d_gene: TRBD1; j_gene: TRBJ1-6; CDR3nt: TGTGCCAGCAGCGAAGGGGGACAGGGAAATTCACCCCTCCACTTT; CDR3aa: CASSEGGQGNSPLHF
v_gene: TRBV4-2; abundance: hyperexpanded; d_gene: .; j_gene: TRBJ2-7; CDR3nt: TGTGCCAGCAGCCAAGAGGGGTGGTCCGAGCAGTACTTC; CDR3aa: CASSQEGWSEQYF
v_gene: TRBV6-2/TRBV6-3; abundance: few; d_gene: .; j_gene: TRBJ1-2; CDR3nt: TGTGCCAGCAGTTCCCCGACAGCCTATGGCTACACCTTC; CDR3aa: CASSSPTAYGYTF
v_gene: TRBV5-1; abundance: medium-sized; d_gene: .; j_gene: TRBJ1-1; CDR3nt: TGCGCCAGCAGGAGGACACCCGACACTGAAGCTTTCTTT; CDR3aa: CASRRTPDTEAFF
v_gene: TRBV29-1; abundance: medium-sized; d_gene: .; j_gene: TRBJ2-2; CDR3nt: TGCAGCGTAGAGGGGGGTGGGATGAACACCGGGGAGCTGTTTTTT; CDR3aa: CSVEGGGMNTGELFF
v_gene: TRBV6-1; abundance: few; d_gene: .; j_gene: TRBJ2-1; CDR3nt: TGTGCCAGCAGTGAATACCTGTACAATGAGCAGTTCTTC; CDR3aa: CASSEYLYNEQFF
v_gene: TRBV5-1; abundance: once; d_gene: .; j_gene: TRBJ1-2; CDR3nt: TGCGCCAGCAGCTTGGGTGACGGCCGTTATGGCTACACCTTC; CDR3aa: CASSLGDGRYGYTF
v_gene: TRBV19; abundance: .; d_gene: .; j_gene: TRBJ2-2; CDR3nt: TGTGCCAGTAGTGTGGAACGGCGTTCCGGGGAGCTGTTTTTT; CDR3aa: CASSVERRSGELFF
v_gene: TRBV6-2/TRBV6-3; abundance: .; d_gene: TRBD1; j_gene: TRBJ2-2; CDR3nt: TGTGCCAGCCCCTACCGGCAGGGGGCAACAACCAGGGTCACCGGGGAGCTGTTTTTT; CDR3aa: CASPYRQGATTRVTGELFF
v_gene: TRBV27; abundance: few; d_gene: .; j_gene: TRBJ2-2; CDR3nt: TGTGCCAGCAGTGTCGGACGGAACACCGGGGAGCTGTTTTTT; CDR3aa: CASSVGRNTGELFF
v_gene: TRBV7-3; abundance: .; d_gene: TRBD2; j_gene: TRBJ2-7; CDR3nt: TGTGCCAGCAGCCGTATAGCGGGAAGTTACGAGCAGTACTTC; CDR3aa: CASSRIAGSYEQYF
v_gene: TRBV20-1; abundance: medium-sized; d_gene: TRBD2; j_gene: TRBJ2-7; CDR3nt: TGCAGTGCTACGACTAGCGGAGACGAGCAGTACTTC; CDR3aa: CSATTSGDEQYF
v_gene: TRBV11-2; abundance: large; d_gene: TRBD2; j_gene: TRBJ2-7; CDR3nt: TGTGCCAGCAGCTTAGATTTTGCGGGAGGAGCCTACGAGCAGTACTTC; CDR3aa: CASSLDFAGGAYEQYF
v_gene: TRBV20-1; abundance: .; d_gene: TRBD1; j_gene: TRBJ1-6; CDR3nt: TGCAGTGCTAGAGGCGTGACAGGGAGTAATTCACCCCTCCACTTT; CDR3aa: CSARGVTGSNSPLHF
v_gene: TRBV3-1; abundance: medium-sized; d_gene: .; j_gene: TRBJ2-2; CDR3nt: TGTGCCAGCAGCCAAGTCCACAGGGGAGGTACCGGGGAGCTGTTTTTT; CDR3aa: CASSQVHRGGTGELFF
v_gene: TRBV20-1; abundance: .; d_gene: .; j_gene: TRBJ2-1; CDR3nt: TGCAGTGCTAGAGTAGGGGGGGAAAGGGAGCAGTTCTTC; CDR3aa: CSARVGGEREQFF
v_gene: TRBV2; abundance: medium-sized; d_gene: TRBD1; j_gene: TRBJ2-3; CDR3nt: TGTGCCAGCAGTCACCGACAGGGGACTACAGATACGCAGTATTTT; CDR3aa: CASSHRQGTTDTQYF
v_gene: TRBV6-1; abundance: .; d_gene: .; j_gene: TRBJ2-2; CDR3nt: TGTGCCAGCGGGTCGGTAAACACCGGGGAGCTGTTTTTT; CDR3aa: CASGSVNTGELFF
v_gene: TRBV4-3; abundance: .; d_gene: .; j_gene: TRBJ2-6; CDR3nt: TGCGCCAGCAGCCAAGATTTAGCGGCTGGGGCCAACGTCCTGACTTTC; CDR3aa: CASSQDLAAGANVLTF
v_gene: TRBV4-1; abundance: few; d_gene: TRBD1; j_gene: TRBJ1-2; CDR3nt: TGCGCCAGCAGCCAAGGGACAGGGGGCCGGAAGTATGGCTACACCTTC; CDR3aa: CASSQGTGGRKYGYTF
v_gene: TRBV6-1; abundance: few; d_gene: TRBD1; j_gene: TRBJ2-7; CDR3nt: TGTGCCAGCAGAGCTCTAGTCGGACAGGGGAACTACGAGCAGTACTTC; CDR3aa: CASRALVGQGNYEQYF
v_gene: TRBV28; abundance: .; d_gene: TRBD2; j_gene: TRBJ2-1; CDR3nt: TGTGCCAGCAGTGTAACTGGGACTAGCGGGAGGTTTGAGCAGTTCTTC; CDR3aa: CASSVTGTSGRFEQFF
v_gene: TRBV11-2; abundance: once; d_gene: TRBD1; j_gene: TRBJ1-2; CDR3nt: TGTGCCAGCAGCACCCGGACAGGCCCGGCGGCGGGCTACACCTTC; CDR3aa: CASSTRTGPAAGYTF
v_gene: TRBV20-1; abundance: .; d_gene: .; j_gene: TRBJ1-3; CDR3nt: TGCAGTGCGGTGCGAGGGGCGGACACCATATATTTT; CDR3aa: CSAVRGADTIYF
v_gene: TRBV6-5; abundance: .; d_gene: .; j_gene: TRBJ2-5; CDR3nt: TGTGCCAGCAGTTACTCGAGGCAGGGGAGGTTCTACTTC; CDR3aa: CASSYSRQGRFYF
v_gene: TRBV5-1; abundance: once; d_gene: .; j_gene: TRBJ1-1; CDR3nt: TGCGCCAGCAGAGCCACAGGGAACACTGAAGCTTTCTTT; CDR3aa: CASRATGNTEAFF
v_gene: TRBV4-3; abundance: medium-sized; d_gene: .; j_gene: TRBJ2-2; CDR3nt: TGCGCCAGCAGCCAAGATGAAGTGGGGGAGCTGTTTTTT; CDR3aa: CASSQDEVGELFF